Here is one T cell receptor (beta chain) with its context. Its specificity is not known. The data originate from a study of T cell repertoires in cytomegalovirus infection. Background on the study: Matching HLA type, along with CMV infection, was indicated by public TCR beta signatures.

CDR3 length: 12 amino acids. From germline, CDR1 is SQVTM and CDR2 ANQGSEA. Between the trimmed V and J ends, which lost 6 bases and 0 bases, there was a span of 8 bases. MiXCR, applied by TCRdb to the reads, yields one record per CDR3 protein. Of some 920,000 distinct CDR3 sequences in the sample, approximately 31% were seen once. Study outcomes and limitations: HLA-C-restricted CMV-specific TCR beta clonotypes were dominant in the ex vivo response. Frequencies of public TCR beta families were cumulated, and this identified carriers of CMV plus the relevant HLA.

The rearrangement joins TRBV29-1 to TRBJ1-1; D gene unclear. This TCR derives from a human donor in good health (CMV status not recorded). Some clones in this sample may be carry-over from other donors' samples. Sequenced here: cultured CD8+ T cells from PBMCs, sampled from culture after CMV antigen stimulation. The CDR3 nucleotides are TGCAGCGTGCTAACCATGAACACTGAAGCTTTCTTT. Residues: CSVLTMNTEAFF.